This entry is about one T cell receptor beta chain. Its antigen is still unknown. No qualities accompany the bases; no much larger clone lies one base away. PBMCs were stimulated for over 10 days with mutant 27-mer peptides together with IL21, IL7, IL15 and IL2, and were then restimulated with autologous B cells pulsed with peptide. Live IFNgamma-secreting T cells were sorted by cytokine capture on a FACS Aria2 after restimulation with peptide-pulsed B cells. Sorted cells were expanded at limiting dilution, about 3 or 11 cells per well, with irradiated allogeneic PBMCs, phytohemagglutinin and IL2 for about 13 to 22 days. Peripheral blood samples or leukapheresis products were obtained from the patients. The antigen specificity of expanded lines was screened by IFNgamma ELISA against autologous B cells pulsed with mutant peptides. This sample stems from a study of CD4 T cells in lung cancer (dated by TCRdb to 2018 to 2020). Study-wide context: The study screened blood T cells of NSCLC patients for responses to candidate mutation-encoded neoepitopes and isolated neoantigen-specific CD4+ T-cell clones and TCRs. TCRB deep sequencing tracked the frequency of neoantigen-specific clonotypes in tumor resections, non-adjacent lung and cultured T-cell products. The patients who underwent resection had lung adenocarcinoma or squamous cell carcinoma, were aged 60 to 69 when blood was donated, and were mostly former smokers. Before blood donation, patients had received treatments including platinum chemotherapy, and some received nivolumab or pembrolizumab. What the research found in general, with its limitations: Some blood-derived responses might be explained by in vitro priming of naive T cells or cross-reactivity rather than by memory responses to the cancer. Nonspecific IFNgamma producers of unknown purity were included among IFNgamma-sorted cells, so expanded lines were found to range from monoclonal to oligoclonal.

Per the germline V gene, SQVTM is the CDR1 and ANQGSEA is the CDR2. Taken from cysteine to phenylalanine, the CDR3 has 14 residues. Only the CDR3 portion is preserved as DNA: 42 bases, with reading frame beginning at the first base. A distance of 17 bases separates the germline ends of V and J, which lose 6 bases and 2 bases respectively. Receptor libraries were prepared by the immunoSEQ multiplex PCR assay. DNA was isolated using Qiagen DNeasy or QIAamp micro DNA kits, and TCRB was sequenced using the Adaptive Biotechnology human TCRB sequencing kit. Sequencing of TCRB libraries was performed on an Illumina MiSeq. On the study's bioinformatics: TCRB sequence data were analyzed using the kit provider's software, and tumor enrichment of clonotype templates was assessed with Fisher's exact test. Here the immuneACCESS table is served through TCRdb, limited to in-frame sequences with V and J called. Missing clones are a known gap in these copies; in checked studies unresolved V genes cover under half, and the rest lacks a known reason. The V and J calls and clone size come from that table; D and trimming were worked out from the DNA. This sample lists 200 to 300 clones; roughly nine tenths were detected once. The ten largest clones represent over 75% of the sample.

The sequence derives from a woman aged 55-75 years with non-small cell lung cancer. Some clones in this sample may be carry-over from other donors' samples. Sequencing used a CD4+ T cell line or clone grown in culture. The V and J segments used are TRBV29-1 and TRBJ2-7; the D match is possibly TRBD1 or TRBD2, with 5 bases aligned in each. The CDR3: CSVFYGTSTYEQYF. Read as DNA, the sequence is TGCAGCGTATTTTACGGGACGTCTACCTACGAGCAGTACTTC.